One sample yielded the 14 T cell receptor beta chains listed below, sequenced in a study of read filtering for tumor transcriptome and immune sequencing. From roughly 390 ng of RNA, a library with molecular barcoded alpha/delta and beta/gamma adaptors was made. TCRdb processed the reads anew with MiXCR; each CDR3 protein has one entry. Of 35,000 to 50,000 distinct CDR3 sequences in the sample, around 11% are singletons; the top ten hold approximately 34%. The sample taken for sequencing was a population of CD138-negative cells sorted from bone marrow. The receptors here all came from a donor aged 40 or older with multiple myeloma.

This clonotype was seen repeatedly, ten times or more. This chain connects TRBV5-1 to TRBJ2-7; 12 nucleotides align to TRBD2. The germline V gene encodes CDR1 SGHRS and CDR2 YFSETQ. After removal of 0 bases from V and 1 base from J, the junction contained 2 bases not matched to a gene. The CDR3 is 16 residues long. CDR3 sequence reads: CASSLATSGGSYEQYF. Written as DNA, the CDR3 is TGCGCCAGCAGCTTGGCGACTAGCGGGGGTTCCTACGAGCAGTACTTC.

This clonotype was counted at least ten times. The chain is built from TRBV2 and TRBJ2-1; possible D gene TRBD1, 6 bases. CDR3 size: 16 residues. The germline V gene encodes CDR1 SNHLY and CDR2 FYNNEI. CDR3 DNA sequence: TGTACTTCTATGGGCAGGGGTTACTTTGGATATAATGAGCAGTTCTTC. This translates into CTSMGRGYFGYNEQFF.

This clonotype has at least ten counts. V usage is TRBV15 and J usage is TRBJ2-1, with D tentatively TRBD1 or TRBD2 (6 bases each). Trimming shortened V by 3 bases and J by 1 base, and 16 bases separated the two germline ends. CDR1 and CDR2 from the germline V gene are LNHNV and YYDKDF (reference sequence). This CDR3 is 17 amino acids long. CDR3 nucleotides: TGTGCCACCAGCAGGACTAGACGGGGGCTGTCCTACAATGAGCAGTTCTTC. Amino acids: CATSRTRRGLSYNEQFF.

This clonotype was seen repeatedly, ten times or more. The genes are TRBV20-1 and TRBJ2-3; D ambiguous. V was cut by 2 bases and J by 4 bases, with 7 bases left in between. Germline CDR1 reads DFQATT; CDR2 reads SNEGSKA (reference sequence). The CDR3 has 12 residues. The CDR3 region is CSARNGPDTQYF. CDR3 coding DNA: TGCAGTGCTAGAAACGGGCCAGATACGCAGTATTTT.

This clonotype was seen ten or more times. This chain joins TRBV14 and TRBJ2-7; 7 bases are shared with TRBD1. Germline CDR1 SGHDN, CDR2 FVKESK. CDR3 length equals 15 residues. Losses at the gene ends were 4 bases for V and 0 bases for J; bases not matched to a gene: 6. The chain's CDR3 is CASSPRDSFSYEQYF. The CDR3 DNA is TGTGCCAGCAGCCCTCGGGACAGCTTCTCCTACGAGCAGTACTTC. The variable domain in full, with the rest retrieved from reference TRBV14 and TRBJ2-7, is EAGVTQFPSHSVIEKGQTVTLRCDPISGHDNLYWYRRVMGKEIKFLLHFVKESKQDESGMPNNRFLAERTGGTYSTLKVQPAELEDSGVYFCASSPRDSFSYEQYFGPGTRLTVT.

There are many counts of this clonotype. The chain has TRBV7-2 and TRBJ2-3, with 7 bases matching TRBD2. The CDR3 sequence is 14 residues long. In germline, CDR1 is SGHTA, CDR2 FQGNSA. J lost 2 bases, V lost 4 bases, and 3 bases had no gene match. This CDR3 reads CASSYGTTTDTQYF. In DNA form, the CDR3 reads TGTGCCAGCAGCTACGGGACTACCACAGATACGCAGTATTTT.

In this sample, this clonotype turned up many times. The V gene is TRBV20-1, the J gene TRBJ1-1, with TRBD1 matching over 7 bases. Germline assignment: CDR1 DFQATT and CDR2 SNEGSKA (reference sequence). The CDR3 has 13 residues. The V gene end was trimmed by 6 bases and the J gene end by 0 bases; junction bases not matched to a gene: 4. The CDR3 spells CSAEGQLNTEAFF. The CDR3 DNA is TGCAGTGCCGAGGGACAGCTGAACACTGAAGCTTTCTTT.

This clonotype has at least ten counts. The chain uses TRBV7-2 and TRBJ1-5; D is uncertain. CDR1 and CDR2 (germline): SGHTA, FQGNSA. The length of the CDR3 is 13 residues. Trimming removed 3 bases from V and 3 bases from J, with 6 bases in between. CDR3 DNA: TGTGCCAGCAGCTTCGTGGACAATCAGCCCCAGCATTTT. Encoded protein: CASSFVDNQPQHF.

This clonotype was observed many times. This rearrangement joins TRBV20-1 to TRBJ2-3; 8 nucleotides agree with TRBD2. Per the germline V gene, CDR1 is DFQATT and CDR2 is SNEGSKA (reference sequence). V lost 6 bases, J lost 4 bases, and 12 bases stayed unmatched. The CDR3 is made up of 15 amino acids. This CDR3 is CSAKLAGRNSDTQYF. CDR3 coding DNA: TGCAGTGCGAAGTTAGCGGGGAGGAATTCAGATACGCAGTATTTT.

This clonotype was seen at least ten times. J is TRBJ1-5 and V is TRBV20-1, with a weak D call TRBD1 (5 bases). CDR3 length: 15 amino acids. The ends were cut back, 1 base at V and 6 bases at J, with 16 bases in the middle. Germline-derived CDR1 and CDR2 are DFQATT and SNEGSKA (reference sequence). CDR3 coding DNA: TGCAGTGCTAGAGCTCTCGAAGGGGCAGGTCAGCCCCAGCATTTT. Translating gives CSARALEGAGQPQHF.

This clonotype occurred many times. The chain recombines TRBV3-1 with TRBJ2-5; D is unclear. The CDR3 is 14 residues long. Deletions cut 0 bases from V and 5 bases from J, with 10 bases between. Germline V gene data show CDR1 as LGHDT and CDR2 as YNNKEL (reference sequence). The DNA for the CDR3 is TGTGCCAGCAGCCAAGAACGAAGTCGGGAGACCCAGTACTTC. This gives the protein CASSQERSRETQYF.

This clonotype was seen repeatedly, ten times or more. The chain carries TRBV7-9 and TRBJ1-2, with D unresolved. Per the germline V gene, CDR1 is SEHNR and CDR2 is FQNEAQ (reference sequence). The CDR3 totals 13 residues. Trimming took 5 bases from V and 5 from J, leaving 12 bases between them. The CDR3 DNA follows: TGTGCCAGCAGCCCCCAAGGAGGGTATGGCTACACCTTC. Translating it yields CASSPQGGYGYTF.

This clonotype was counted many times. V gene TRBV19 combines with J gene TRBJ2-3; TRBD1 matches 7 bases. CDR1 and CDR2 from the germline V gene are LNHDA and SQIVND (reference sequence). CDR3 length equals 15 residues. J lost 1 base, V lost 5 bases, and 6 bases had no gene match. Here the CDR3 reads CASSDGGQGTDTQYF. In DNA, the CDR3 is TGTGCCAGTAGTGATGGAGGACAGGGCACAGATACGCAGTATTTT.

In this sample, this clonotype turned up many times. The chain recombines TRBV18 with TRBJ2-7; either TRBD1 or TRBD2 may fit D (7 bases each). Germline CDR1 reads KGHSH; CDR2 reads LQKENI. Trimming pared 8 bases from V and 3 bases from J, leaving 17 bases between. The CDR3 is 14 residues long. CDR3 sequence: CASTATGRGYEQYF. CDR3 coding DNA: TGTGCCAGCACCGCGACAGGGAGGGGCTACGAGCAGTACTTC.